This TCR beta chain emerged from a study of identical twins. Study conclusions and caveats: With beta out-of-frame sequences, excess sharing by twins was weaker. Recombination models fit unrelated individuals' TCR alpha sharing but underestimated twins'.

Unique molecular identifiers were present on the cDNA, and a universal primer site came from template switching. One entry per CDR3 protein, called by TCRdb with MiXCR from the 5' RACE reads. The sample has around 480,000 distinct CDR3 sequences, approximately 15% seen once. Trimming pared 4 bases from V and 4 bases from J, leaving 11 bases between. Germline CDR1 MNHEY, CDR2 SVGEGT. The CDR3 contains 13 residues. There are a few counts of this clonotype. Its antigen is as yet unknown. These same records also appear under a second study, on yellow fever vaccine responses in identical twins.

The rearrangement links TRBV6-2 or TRBV6-3 to TRBJ2-7, with no clear D. The specimen was CD4+ T cells sorted from blood. This TCR was recovered from a woman younger than 30 in good health. In nucleotides, the CDR3 is TGTGCCAGCAGTTTTGGAACCCCATACGAGCAGTACTTC. Translated, it gives CASSFGTPYEQYF.